This T cell receptor (beta chain) was identified during a study of T cells after posttransplantation cyclophosphamide (dated by TCRdb to 2016 to 2017). Context from the whole study: T cell repertoire reconstitution was tracked by TRB sequencing after myeloablative bone marrow transplantation in which posttransplantation cyclophosphamide was used as GVHD prophylaxis. Samples from 30 to 35 PTCy-treated patients, along with samples from some 17 of their related bone marrow donors, underwent antigen receptor sequencing. Blood from all 30 or so PTCy patients who had 1-year posttransplant specimens underwent TRB sequencing. In 3 patients, TRB sequencing was also performed on up to about 3 more blood samples taken 2 to 5.2 years after transplant, and in several patients, pretransplant blood was also TRB-sequenced. Because TRA and TRB clonality correlated tightly in under 10 samples, later TCR analyses were limited to TRB. Public TRB sequences were queried against a database of over 3,000 sequences associated with responses to pathogens, tumor antigens, self-antigens and alloantigens.

This clone was recorded only once. No antigen is known for it. No clone much larger than this one lies a single base away; base qualities are absent. On the study overall, not on this receptor specifically: The TRB repertoires of T cells infiltrating skin or GI tract showed only limited overlap with the TRB repertoires of T cells in blood. Across around 40 patients, TRB clonality was highly associated with recipient CMV seropositivity and CMV reactivation, and diversity in PTCy patients was similar to diversity in CNI/methotrexate controls. Donor-recipient similarity was low at 1-2 months but increased during the first year, and donor CD8+ memory clones often dominated later blood repertoires.

The meaning of the sample's treatment or condition label: high-dose cyclophosphamide on days +3 and +4 as single-agent GVHD prophylaxis. Patients in the PTCy group got busulfan and fludarabine conditioning, a marrow graft from a related or unrelated donor, and cyclophosphamide on days +3 and +4. PTCy-treated patients came from a prospective multi-institutional clinical trial. Mononuclear cells from peripheral blood and bone marrow were separated by Ficoll-Hypaque density centrifugation and then cryopreserved. Genomic DNA was used for TRB sequencing, which was performed with the immunoSEQ assay at survey resolution or with the hsTCRB kit. Regarding the original processing steps: The immunoSEQ software handled the initial read processing, while the LymphoSeq R package was used for the repertoire analyses. Clonality was calculated as 1 minus normalized Shannon entropy, and the Gini coefficient was also calculated for each TRB dataset. To infer phenotypes in unsorted samples, TRB sequences from sorted subsets of the recipient or donor were mapped onto the unsorted samples of the same recipient. Here the immuneACCESS table is served through TCRdb, limited to in-frame sequences with V and J called. Missing clones are a known gap in these copies; in checked studies unresolved V genes cover under half, and the rest lacks a known reason. That table furnishes V, J and clone size, whereas the DNA furnished D and trimming. This sample gives about 22,000 clones in total; roughly nine tenths of them show up just once. The ten largest clones represent around 10% of the sample.

From its cysteine to its phenylalanine, the CDR3 spans 16 amino acids. Here the CDR3 DNA is all that survives: 48 bases in frame from base 1. Based on the germline V gene, the CDR1 and CDR2 sequences are MDHEN and SYDVKM. V and J are trimmed by 1 base and 8 bases, and the gene matches miss 9 bases of the junction. This TCR was sampled from a female patient aged 30-39 years who received an allogeneic stem cell transplant from an unrelated donor, was CMV-positive, and had no GVHD. Because of the transplant, the T cells may be the graft donor's rather than the patient's own. The sequence links TRBV28 to TRBJ1-2; 11 central nucleotides agree with TRBD1. Sequenced here: PBMCs, sampled after allogeneic stem cell transplant with posttransplant cyclophosphamide. Here is the DNA: TGTGCCAGCAGTTTATTCCGGACAGGGGGCGATTCGGGCTACACCTTC. It translates to CASSLFRTGGDSGYTF.